A selection of T cell receptor beta chains follows, all from one sample in a study of blood T cell repertoires in COVID-19. The repertoire was sequenced with immunoSEQ multiplex PCR; TCRdb's copy has only in-frame clones and lacks some. The data contain tens of thousands of clones, roughly 78% of them singletons. Sequencing was done on a sample of peripheral blood. Receptors were obtained from a human donor in a cohort sampled during active COVID-19. The CDR3 runs from the conserved cysteine through the conserved F or W. The D gene is left open where the match is weak. Not all rows give a size; the values are once, few, many and, for expanded clones, a class.

cdr3_nt: TGTGCCATCAGCAGACAGGGGGATTTGAACACTGAAGCTTTCTTT
cdr3_aa: CAISRQGDLNTEAFF
d_call: TRBD1
v_call: TRBV10-3
clone_size: NA
j_call: TRBJ1-1

cdr3_nt: TGTGCCAGCAGTCCCCCGGGACAGGGGGCGACTGAAGCTTTCTTT
cdr3_aa: CASSPPGQGATEAFF
d_call: TRBD1
v_call: TRBV28
clone_size: once
j_call: TRBJ1-1

cdr3_nt: TGTGCCAGCAGCCTACCGGACGGGAGGGATGAGCAGTTCTTC
cdr3_aa: CASSLPDGRDEQFF
d_call: TRBD2
v_call: TRBV9
clone_size: few
j_call: TRBJ2-1

cdr3_nt: TGTGCCAGCAGCGCGGGCTGGACGGAGGGCTACACCTTC
cdr3_aa: CASSAGWTEGYTF
d_call: NA
v_call: TRBV3-1/TRBV3-2
clone_size: once
j_call: TRBJ1-2

cdr3_nt: TGTGCCACCAGCACGGACAGGGGGTCCTACAATGAGCAGTTCTTC
cdr3_aa: CATSTDRGSYNEQFF
d_call: TRBD1
v_call: TRBV15
clone_size: NA
j_call: TRBJ2-1

cdr3_nt: TGTGCCAGCAGTTTATCGCCCACAGGTTTCCTTAATTCACCCCTCCACTTT
cdr3_aa: CASSLSPTGFLNSPLHF
d_call: NA
v_call: TRBV27
clone_size: NA
j_call: TRBJ1-6

cdr3_nt: TGTGCCTCGGGGGGTACGGCCTACACTGAAGCTTTCTTT
cdr3_aa: CASGGTAYTEAFF
d_call: NA
v_call: TRBV28
clone_size: NA
j_call: TRBJ1-1

cdr3_nt: TGTGCCAGCTCACCACAGGGGGGGACTTACAATGAGCAGTTCTTC
cdr3_aa: CASSPQGGTYNEQFF
d_call: NA
v_call: TRBV18
clone_size: NA
j_call: TRBJ2-1

cdr3_nt: TGTGCCAGCAGTGTCGGCCAGGGGTACACAGATACGCAGTATTTT
cdr3_aa: CASSVGQGYTDTQYF
d_call: NA
v_call: TRBV2
clone_size: once
j_call: TRBJ2-3

cdr3_nt: TGTGCCAGCAGTGTAACTGAGTTGGAGACCCAGTACTTC
cdr3_aa: CASSVTELETQYF
d_call: NA
v_call: TRBV2
clone_size: NA
j_call: TRBJ2-5

cdr3_nt: TGTGCCAGCAGCTTAGGTCGACAAGGCAATCAGCCCCAGCATTTT
cdr3_aa: CASSLGRQGNQPQHF
d_call: NA
v_call: TRBV7-9
clone_size: NA
j_call: TRBJ1-5

cdr3_nt: TGTGCCAGCAGTGATTCCCAGGCAGGGACCCAGTACTTC
cdr3_aa: CASSDSQAGTQYF
d_call: NA
v_call: TRBV25-1
clone_size: NA
j_call: TRBJ2-5

cdr3_nt: TGTGCCAGCAGTTTAAAATGGGAGACTAGTGGCTACGAGCAGTACTTC
cdr3_aa: CASSLKWETSGYEQYF
d_call: NA
v_call: TRBV27
clone_size: NA
j_call: TRBJ2-7

cdr3_nt: TGCGCCAGCAGCCTGATACAGGGCTATGGCTACACCTTC
cdr3_aa: CASSLIQGYGYTF
d_call: NA
v_call: TRBV5-1
clone_size: NA
j_call: TRBJ1-2

cdr3_nt: TGTGCCAGCAGCCCCCGGGGAGGGGGCTCCTACAATGAGCAGTTCTTC
cdr3_aa: CASSPRGGGSYNEQFF
d_call: NA
v_call: TRBV9
clone_size: NA
j_call: TRBJ2-1

cdr3_nt: TGTGCTAGTGGTTTGTCCTTCTACGAGCAGTACTTC
cdr3_aa: CASGLSFYEQYF
d_call: NA
v_call: TRBV12-5
clone_size: NA
j_call: TRBJ2-7

cdr3_nt: TGCGCCAGCAGCGTGGGACAGGTAATAACGGAGACCCAGTACTTC
cdr3_aa: CASSVGQVITETQYF
d_call: TRBD1
v_call: TRBV5-1
clone_size: NA
j_call: TRBJ2-5

cdr3_nt: TGTGCCAGCAGTCCCTGGGACAGGGTTGGTGAAAAACTGTTTTTT
cdr3_aa: CASSPWDRVGEKLFF
d_call: TRBD1
v_call: TRBV27
clone_size: few
j_call: TRBJ1-4

cdr3_nt: TGTGCCAGCAGCCCAAGAGTATCCGGGGAGCTGTTTTTT
cdr3_aa: CASSPRVSGELFF
d_call: NA
v_call: TRBV11-3
clone_size: NA
j_call: TRBJ2-2

cdr3_nt: TGTGCCAGCAGCATAGAACCAGGTCTGCCCCAGCATTTT
cdr3_aa: CASSIEPGLPQHF
d_call: NA
v_call: TRBV5-5
clone_size: NA
j_call: TRBJ1-5

cdr3_nt: TGTGCCAGCAGTGGGGATCCGGGAACTAGCGGGGGATCCTACAATGAGCAGTTCTTC
cdr3_aa: CASSGDPGTSGGSYNEQFF
d_call: TRBD2
v_call: TRBV5-4
clone_size: NA
j_call: TRBJ2-1

cdr3_nt: TGTGCCAGCAGACCGTCCGCGCAGCCCCAGCATTTT
cdr3_aa: CASRPSAQPQHF
d_call: NA
v_call: TRBV28
clone_size: NA
j_call: TRBJ1-5

cdr3_nt: TGTGCCAGCAGTTACTCGGTCACAGGCTCTAACTATGGCTACACCTTC
cdr3_aa: CASSYSVTGSNYGYTF
d_call: NA
v_call: TRBV6-5
clone_size: once
j_call: TRBJ1-2